Below are 21 T cell receptor beta chains sequenced from a single sample in a study of blood T cell repertoires in COVID-19. Here immunoSEQ multiplex PCR was the method, and the copy in TCRdb shows in-frame clones only, minus some. The table lists under 200,000 clones, 65% to 90% of them singletons. The sample consisted of PBMCs or T cells enriched from blood (not recorded which). The receptors here all came from a woman in her fifties or sixties with acute COVID-19.

This clone was recorded once. The J gene is TRBJ2-3, the V gene TRBV9; possible D gene TRBD1, 5 bases. The CDR3 is 14 residues long. The V gene's germline CDR1 is SGDLS and CDR2 YYNGEE. Deletions cut 3 bases from V and 5 bases from J, with 13 bases between. The CDR3 DNA is TGTGCCAGCAGCGCCTCAGGGTTTGGAGATACGCAGTATTTT. Its translation: CASSASGFGDTQYF.

This chain links TRBV5-1 with TRBJ1-5, with D tentatively TRBD1 (6 bases). The germline gives CDR1 SGHRS, CDR2 YFSETQ. V lost 0 bases and J lost 2, with 6 bases in between. The CDR3 is 14 residues long. The CDR3 DNA sequence: TGCGCCAGCAGCTTGGACAGGGGCAATCAGCCCCAGCATTTT. This codes for CASSLDRGNQPQHF.

The V and J genes are TRBV7-8 and TRBJ1-4; perhaps TRBD1 as D (6 bases). The CDR3 extends over 15 amino acids. V gave up 2 bases and J gave up 7 bases, with 14 bases separating them. Germline V lookup: CDR1 SGHVS, CDR2 FQNEAQ. Here the CDR3 DNA reads TGTGCCAGCAGCTTACGCAGGGGAAGGGGTGAAAAACTGTTTTTT. This encodes CASSLRRGRGEKLFF.

This clone was seen only once. This sequence joins TRBV28 and TRBJ2-7, with D unclear. Germline CDR1 reads MDHEN; CDR2 reads SYDVKM. The CDR3 consists of 11 residues. V lost 5 bases and J lost 3, with 5 bases in between. CDR3 DNA: TGTGCCAGCAGTGAGGACTACGAGCAGTACGTC. It is translated as CASSEDYEQYV.

The chain has TRBV28 and TRBJ1-2, with D possibly matching TRBD1 (6 bases). The CDR3 contains 15 residues. Trimming left V 6 bases short and J 2 bases short, with 16 bases between. Germline CDR1 is MDHEN and CDR2 is SYDVKM. CDR3 sequence reads: CASSRPEGENYGYTF. The DNA of the CDR3 is TGTGCCAGCAGCCGCCCAGAGGGGGAGAACTATGGCTACACCTTC.

This clone is judged medium-sized. The chain joins TRBV4-3 to TRBJ1-1; TRBD1 might be the D (5 bases). In germline, CDR1 is LGHNA, CDR2 YSLEER. The germline V and J ends were trimmed by 1 base and 3 bases, with 21 bases remaining between them. CDR3 length: 18 residues. CDR3 protein: CASSQVRVGRGTDTEAFF. CDR3 DNA sequence: TGCGCCAGCAGCCAAGTCCGAGTGGGGCGGGGTACCGACACTGAAGCTTTCTTT.

The sample holds a few counts of this clone. The chain recombines TRBV5-8 with TRBJ2-3; 8 bases line up with TRBD1. This CDR3 is built from 14 residues. CDR1 and CDR2 (germline): SGHTS, YDEGEE. J was trimmed by 4 bases and V by 6 bases; bases with no gene match: 7. The CDR3 nucleotides are TGTGCCAGCACCCGGACAGGGAGCGCAGATACGCAGTATTTT. As protein: CASTRTGSADTQYF.

This chain links TRBV11-3 with TRBJ2-1; TRBD2 aligns across 9 bases. Germline CDR1 reads SGHNT; CDR2 reads YENEEA. The ends lost 5 bases at V and 4 bases at J; junction bases unmatched: 6. The length of the CDR3 is 15 residues. This chain's CDR3 is CASSKSGGKYNEQFF. CDR3 coding DNA: TGTGCCAGCAGCAAAAGCGGGGGGAAATACAATGAGCAGTTCTTC.

The rearrangement links TRBV10-2 to TRBJ1-4, with TRBD1 matching 9 bases. The germline V gene has CDR1 WSHSY and CDR2 SAAADI. CDR3 length: 14 residues. Trimming took 6 bases from V and 5 from J; bases not matched to a gene: 4. CDR3 residues: CASSPQGANEKLFF. CDR3 DNA: TGCGCCAGCAGCCCACAGGGGGCAAATGAAAAACTGTTTTTT.

The chain joins TRBV3-1 (or the pseudogene TRBV3-2) to TRBJ2-6; 10 nucleotides agree with TRBD1. The CDR3 runs to 18 residues. Trimming removed 4 bases from V and 4 bases from J; junction bases left unmatched: 10. Per germline, CDR1 LGHDT and CDR2 YNNKEL (reference sequence). The CDR3 DNA follows: TGTGCCAGCAGCCGAGTGACAGGGGGCCCCTTCGGGGCCAACGTCCTGACTTTC. Translated, it gives CASSRVTGGPFGANVLTF.

About this clone: The same CDR3 also results from other DNA sequences found in this sample. The CDR3, as DNA: TGTGCCAGCAGCCTGGGGGGGGGACAAGAGACCCAGTACTTC. As protein: CASSLGGGQETQYF. The chain links TRBV7-2 to TRBJ2-5; the match to TRBD2 covers 7 bases. Trimming took 5 bases from V and 2 from J; bases not matched to a gene: 5. This CDR3 has 14 residues. Germline V gene lookup returns CDR1 SGHTA and CDR2 FQGNSA.

The CDR3 DNA reads as TGTGCCAGCAGCCCTAAAGGCAGGACAGAGTATGGCTACACCTTC. As protein: CASSPKGRTEYGYTF. The genes are TRBV9 and TRBJ1-2; tentatively, D is TRBD1 (6 bases). The CDR3 consists of 15 residues. Trimming stripped 4 bases from V and 5 bases from J, with 18 bases between. In germline, CDR1 is SGDLS, CDR2 YYNGEE.

CDR3 in DNA: TGTGCCAGCAGGGAGGGGCTCGGGACGTACAATGAGCAGTTCTTC. It yields the protein CASREGLGTYNEQFF. This sequence joins TRBV28 and TRBJ2-1, with TRBD2 as a possible D gene (6 bases). Germline CDR1 is MDHEN and CDR2 is SYDVKM. CDR3 length: 15 residues. V shed 6 bases and J shed 4 bases, with 16 bases lying between them.

The chain links TRBV7-8 to TRBJ1-5, with 7 bases fitting TRBD1. Germline V CDR1 and CDR2: SGHVS, FQNEAQ. The CDR3 is 16 amino acids. The trim removed 5 bases at V and 8 bases at J, leaving 15 bases unmatched. CDR3 in DNA: TGTGCCAGCAGCATCGCCGGGACAGCCCGTGAAGAGCCCCAGCATTTT. This sequence encodes CASSIAGTAREEPQHF.

This clone was counted a few times. The chain has TRBV6-5 and TRBJ1-5, with 9 bases lining up with TRBD1. This CDR3 region has 14 residues. The V gene end was trimmed by 9 bases and the J gene end by 6 bases; junction bases not matched to a gene: 9. Germline V gene lookup returns CDR1 MNHEY and CDR2 SVGAGI. The CDR3 DNA sequence: TGTGCCAGTTCCGGGACAGGGCCTTTTCAGCCCCAGCATTTT. This translates into CASSGTGPFQPQHF.

This clone was picked up one time. The genes are TRBV20-1 and TRBJ1-1; D is ambiguous. Trimming removed 0 bases from V and 11 bases from J, with 10 bases in between. The CDR3 is 11 residues long. Germline CDR1 and CDR2: DFQATT and SNEGSKA (reference sequence). CDR3 DNA sequence: TGCAGTGCTAGAGACCGGTCCTCGGCTTTCTTT. It yields the protein CSARDRSSAFF.

The chain combines TRBV24-1 with TRBJ2-3; 7 bases are a match to TRBD2. Trimming removed 3 bases from V and 6 bases from J; junction bases left unmatched: 8. The V gene's germline CDR1 is KGHDR and CDR2 SFDVKD. The CDR3 runs to 15 residues. CDR3 sequence reads: CATSDGRETGDTQYF. For the CDR3, the DNA is TGTGCCACCAGTGATGGGAGGGAGACGGGGGATACGCAGTATTTT.

The CDR3 region is CASSRLNQPQHF. The CDR3 DNA reads as TGTGCCAGCAGCCGACTTAATCAGCCCCAGCATTTT. The rearrangement links TRBV7-2 to TRBJ1-5; no reliable D call. The V end lost 5 bases, the J end lost 4 bases, and 6 bases lay between the germline ends. This CDR3 is 12 amino acids long. Germline lookup yields CDR1 SGHTA and CDR2 FQGNSA.

The chain employs TRBV2 and TRBJ2-1; D gene uncertain. V lost 8 bases and J 0 bases, leaving 11 bases between the germline ends. The CDR3 spans 14 residues. Germline-derived CDR1 and CDR2 are SNHLY and FYNNEI. CDR3 sequence reads: CASSSAISYNEQFF. The CDR3, as DNA: TGTGCCAGCTCGTCAGCGATCTCCTACAATGAGCAGTTCTTC. The full variable domain, in which reference TRBV2 and TRBJ2-1 provide the parts outside the CDR3, is EPEVTQTPSHQVTQMGQEVILRCVPISNHLYFYWYRQILGQKVEFLVSFYNNEISEKSEIFDDQFSVERPDGSNFTLKIRSTKLEDSAMYFCASSSAISYNEQFFGPGTRLTVL.

The V and J genes are TRBV19 and TRBJ1-4; 7 nucleotides line up with TRBD1. CDR1 is LNHDA, CDR2 SQIVND, per germline (reference sequence). The J segment lost 8 bases and the V segment lost 7 bases, leaving 13 bases of the junction unmatched. This CDR3 spans 15 amino acids. CDR3 residues: CASNPGVGDREKLFF. The CDR3 region has the DNA TGTGCCAGTAATCCGGGGGTGGGGGACAGAGAAAAACTGTTTTTT. Using reference TRBV19 and TRBJ1-4 for the parts outside the CDR3, the full variable domain is DGGITQSPKYLFRKEGQNVTLSCEQNLNHDAMYWYRQDPGQGLRLIYYSQIVNDFQKGDIAEGYSVSREKKESFPLTVTSAQKNPTAFYLCASNPGVGDREKLFFGSGTQLSVL.

This rearrangement joins TRBV10-1 to TRBJ2-2; D is unclear. V shed 3 bases and J shed 6 bases, with 8 bases lying between them. The CDR3 spans 13 residues. Germline assignment: CDR1 WNHNN and CDR2 SYGVQD (reference sequence). CDR3 sequence (DNA): TGCGCCAGCAGTGAACAAGAGGCCGGGGAGCTGTTTTTT. Translation: CASSEQEAGELFF.